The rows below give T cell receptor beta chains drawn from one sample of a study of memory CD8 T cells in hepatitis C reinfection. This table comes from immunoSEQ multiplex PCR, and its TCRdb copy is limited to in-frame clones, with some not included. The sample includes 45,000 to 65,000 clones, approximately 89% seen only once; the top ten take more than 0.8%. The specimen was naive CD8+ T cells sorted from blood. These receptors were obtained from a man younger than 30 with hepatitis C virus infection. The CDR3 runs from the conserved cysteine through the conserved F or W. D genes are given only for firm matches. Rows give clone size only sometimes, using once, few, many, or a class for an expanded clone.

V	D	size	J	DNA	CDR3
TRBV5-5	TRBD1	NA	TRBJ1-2	TGTGCCAGCAGTCCGATGTTACCGGGACAGATTTATGGCTACACCTTC	CASSPMLPGQIYGYTF
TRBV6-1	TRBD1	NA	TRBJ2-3	TGTGCCAGCAGTGAAAGGGACAGGACTGCAGATACGCAGTATTTT	CASSERDRTADTQYF
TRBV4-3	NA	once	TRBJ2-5	TGCGCCAGCAGTCGGACAGAAGAAGAGACCCAGTACTTC	CASSRTEEETQYF
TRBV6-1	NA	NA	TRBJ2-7	TGTGCCAGCAGTGCTTGGGACTCCCCGGCCTACGAGCAGTACTTC	CASSAWDSPAYEQYF
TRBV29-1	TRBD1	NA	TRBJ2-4	TGCAGCGTTGAAGATGGCAGACAGGGTCATCCCTTTCAGTACTTC	CSVEDGRQGHPFQYF
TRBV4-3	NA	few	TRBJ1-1	TGCGCCAGCAGCCAAGCGGGGCGGGGGAGAACTGAAGCTTTCTTT	CASSQAGRGRTEAFF
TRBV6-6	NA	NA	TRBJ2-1	TGTGCCAGCAGTTACTTACAATACAATGAGCAGTTCTTC	CASSYLQYNEQFF
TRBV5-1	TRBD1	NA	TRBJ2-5	TGCGCCAGCAGCTACCCAGGGACAGGTTTACAAGAGACCCAGTACTTC	CASSYPGTGLQETQYF
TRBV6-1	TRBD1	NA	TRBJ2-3	TGTGCCAGCAGTGAAACCGGACAGGCAATACGGGGCACAGATACGCAGTATTTT	CASSETGQAIRGTDTQYF
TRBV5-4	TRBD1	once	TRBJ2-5	TGTGCCAGCAGCCTGACAGGGAACCAAGAGACCCAGTACTTC	CASSLTGNQETQYF
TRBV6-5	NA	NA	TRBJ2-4	TGTGCCAGCAGTCACGGTGGGGGCACCAAAAACATTCAGTACTTC	CASSHGGGTKNIQYF
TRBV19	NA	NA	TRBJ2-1	TGTGCCAGTAGTTTCGACAGCCTCTCCTACAATGAGCAGTTCTTC	CASSFDSLSYNEQFF
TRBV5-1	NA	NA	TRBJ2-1	TGCGCCAGCAGCCTAGATGACTACAATGAGCAGTTCTTC	CASSLDDYNEQFF
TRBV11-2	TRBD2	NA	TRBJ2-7	TGTGCCAGCAGCAAGGAAGCGGGAGAGGAAGAGCAGTACTTC	CASSKEAGEEEQYF
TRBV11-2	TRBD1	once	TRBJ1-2	TGTGCCAGCAGCTTAGATGAGGGGGCGCGCGGCTACACCTTC	CASSLDEGARGYTF
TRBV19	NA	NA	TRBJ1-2	TGTGCCAGTAGTATCGGGGGGAATGGCTACACCTTC	CASSIGGNGYTF
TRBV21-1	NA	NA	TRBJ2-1	TGTGCCAGCAGCGATAACCCTCAGGACACCAGCTCCTACAATGAGCAGTTCTTC	CASSDNPQDTSSYNEQFF
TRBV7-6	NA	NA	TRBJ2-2	TGTGCCACGACTCAGGGCATTTTCCCATCGAACACCGGGGAGCTGTTTTTT	CATTQGIFPSNTGELFF
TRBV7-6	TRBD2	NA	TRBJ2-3	TGTGCCAGCAGCCCCCTGGACCGGGGGCGTCTAGCGGGAGGCACAGATACGCAGTATTTT	CASSPLDRGRLAGGTDTQYF
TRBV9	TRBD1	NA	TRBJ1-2	TGTGCCAGCAGCCTCGGGACAGGGTGGGGAGGCTATGGCTACACCTTC	CASSLGTGWGGYGYTF
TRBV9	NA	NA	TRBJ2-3	TGTGCCAGCAGCGTAGCAGACACAGATACGCAGTATTTT	CASSVADTDTQYF
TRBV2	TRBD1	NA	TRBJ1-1	TGTGCCAGCAGCCACACTCCTGACAGGGCTTCGGGCACTGAAGCTTTCTTT	CASSHTPDRASGTEAFF
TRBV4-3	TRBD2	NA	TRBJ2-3	TGCGCCAGCAGCCAAGAGCCAGCGGGGTTCTCAGATACGCAGTATTTT	CASSQEPAGFSDTQYF
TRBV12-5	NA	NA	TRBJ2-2	TGTGCTAGTGGTTTCACCTTAGAGGGGGGGGCCCGCTCGAACACCGGGGAGCTGTTTTTT	CASGFTLEGGARSNTGELFF